Here is one T cell receptor beta chain with its context. Its antigen remains unknown. The source of the sample is a study of persistence of HIV-infected CD4 T cells. General study results and limits: Degenerate expanded CDR3beta sequences were enriched among CMV- and Gag-responding cells.

Germline CDR1 and CDR2: LNHDA and SQIVND (reference sequence). The length of the CDR3 is 14 residues. Trimming cost V 9 bases and J 3 bases; bases outside gene matches: 7. Lysates of CMV-infected fibroblasts at around 9.9 ug/mL stimulated these cells. Memory cells lacking CD40L and CD69 with high CD45RO were sorted. CD4+ T cell counts exceeded 400 cells/uL; CMV serology was positive. The libraries were made with immunoSEQ version 4 in survey mode. Clones were read by immunoSEQ multiplex PCR, and TCRdb kept only the in-frame ones, dropping some. The sample lists tens of thousands of clones, around 80% occurring once.

Here the sequenced sample was CD4+ T cells sorted from PBMCs after 18-hour stimulation, taken from a patient who received antiretroviral therapy. The source of this sequence is an adult man with HIV who was CMV-seropositive. This sequence joins TRBV19 and TRBJ2-2, with TRBD1 matching 7 bases. The CDR3 loop reads CASSRDRDTGELFF. CDR3 coding DNA: TGTGCCAGCTCCCGGGACAGAGACACCGGGGAGCTGTTTTTT. The entire variable domain, with the rest obtained from reference TRBV19 and TRBJ2-2, is as follows: DGGITQSPKYLFRKEGQNVTLSCEQNLNHDAMYWYRQDPGQGLRLIYYSQIVNDFQKGDIAEGYSVSREKKESFPLTVTSAQKNPTAFYLCASSRDRDTGELFFGEGSRLTVL.